This TCR beta chain originates from a study of OX40 agonist ivuxolimab in advanced cancers. Looking at the study overall: Every 2 weeks, patients received ivuxolimab intravenously, dosed at 0.01 to 10 mg/kg. Patients with hepatocellular carcinoma, melanoma, renal cell or head and neck cancer made up the dose-escalation patients. Notes on the study in general: Doses of 0.1 to 3.0 mg/kg were accompanied by clonal expansion of CD4+ and CD8+ blood T cells by week 6. Nonresponders included some who also had low normalized T-cell clonal expansion.

This clone qualifies as medium-sized. What it binds is unknown. V gave up 5 bases and J gave up 1 base, with 17 bases separating them. Germline loops: CDR1 SGHVS, CDR2 FNYEAQ. This CDR3 comprises 16 residues. The protocol was immunoSEQ multiplex PCR, while the TCRdb copy is restricted to in-frame clones and leaves out a portion. In the table there are around 25,000 clones, 81% of which are singletons. The rearrangement uses TRBV7-6 and TRBJ1-1, with D tentatively TRBD1 (5 bases). The sequence came from an adult with an advanced solid tumor such as melanoma, head and neck, liver or kidney cancer. This material consisted of CD4+ or CD8+ T cells sorted from blood, taken in a trial of the OX40 agonist ivuxolimab. The CDR3 protein is CASSIGQGLGNTEAFF. CDR3 bases: TGTGCCAGCAGCATCGGGCAGGGCTTGGGGAACACTGAAGCTTTCTTT.